The following is a T cell receptor (beta chain) sequence with its context. The antigen remains undetermined. The same CDR3 arises from other DNA sequences in this sample as well. The data stem from a study of T cells in narcolepsy. TCRdb keeps only in-frame clones here, not all; method: immunoSEQ multiplex PCR. This sample has about 30,000 clones, with around 79% found just once. Study-wide results and limits: Autoreactive clone sequences were missing from some blood memory CD4+ repertoires. Healthy controls reportedly lacked the autoreactive clonotypes serially found in patients' blood.

Germline loops: CDR1 MDHEN, CDR2 SYDVKM. Trimming left V 6 bases short and J 3 bases short, with 20 bases between. There are 17 residues in the CDR3. The clonotype comes from a human donor with narcolepsy. This chain joins TRBV28 and TRBJ1-4; tentatively, D is TRBD1 (6 bases). Sequenced sample: CD45RA- memory CD4+ T cells from PBMCs. CDR3 region: CASSEQGFNGANEKLFF. The CDR3 DNA follows: TGTGCCAGCAGCGAACAGGGCTTTAACGGTGCTAATGAAAAACTGTTTTTT.